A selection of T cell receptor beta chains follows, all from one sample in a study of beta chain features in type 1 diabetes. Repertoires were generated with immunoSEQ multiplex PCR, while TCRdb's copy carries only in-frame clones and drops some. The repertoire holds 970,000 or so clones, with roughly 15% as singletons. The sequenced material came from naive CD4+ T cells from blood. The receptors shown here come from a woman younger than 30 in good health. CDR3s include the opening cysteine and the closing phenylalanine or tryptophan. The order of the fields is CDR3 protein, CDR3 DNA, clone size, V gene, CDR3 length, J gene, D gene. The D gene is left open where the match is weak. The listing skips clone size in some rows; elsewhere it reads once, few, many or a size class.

cdr3_aa: CASSLVQTYNEQFF
cdr3_nt: TGTGCCAGCAGCTTGGTACAGACTTACAATGAGCAGTTCTTC
clone_size: .
v_call: TRBV5-4
cdr3_length: 14
j_call: TRBJ2-1
d_call: .

cdr3_aa: CASSPPNRGEMDNEQFF
cdr3_nt: TGTGCCAGCTCACCACCGAACAGGGGAGAAATGGACAATGAGCAGTTCTTC
clone_size: few
v_call: TRBV18
cdr3_length: 17
j_call: TRBJ2-1
d_call: TRBD1

cdr3_aa: CASSVGANQPQHF
cdr3_nt: TGTGCCAGCAGCGTAGGGGCGAATCAGCCCCAGCATTTT
clone_size: .
v_call: TRBV7-8
cdr3_length: 13
j_call: TRBJ1-5
d_call: .

cdr3_aa: CASSQRRGNYEQYF
cdr3_nt: TGCGCCAGCAGCCAACGACGGGGGAACTACGAGCAGTACTTC
clone_size: few
v_call: TRBV4-3
cdr3_length: 14
j_call: TRBJ2-7
d_call: .

cdr3_aa: CASSPGSGQHYGYTF
cdr3_nt: TGTGCCAGCAGCCCAGGGTCGGGACAGCACTATGGCTACACCTTC
clone_size: few
v_call: TRBV7-2
cdr3_length: 15
j_call: TRBJ1-2
d_call: TRBD1

cdr3_aa: CSARVYEQYF
cdr3_nt: TGCAGTGCTAGAGTCTACGAGCAGTACTTC
clone_size: few
v_call: TRBV20-1
cdr3_length: 10
j_call: TRBJ2-7
d_call: .

cdr3_aa: CASVPGGQYEQYF
cdr3_nt: TGTGCCAGCGTCCCGGGAGGACAGTACGAGCAGTACTTC
clone_size: few
v_call: TRBV7-9
cdr3_length: 13
j_call: TRBJ2-7
d_call: .

cdr3_aa: CASSAQYQETQYF
cdr3_nt: TGCGCCAGCAGCGCACAGTACCAAGAGACCCAGTACTTC
clone_size: .
v_call: TRBV5-1
cdr3_length: 13
j_call: TRBJ2-5
d_call: .

cdr3_aa: CASSLGRSTGASDTGELFF
cdr3_nt: TGCGCCAGCAGCTTGGGAAGGTCCACAGGGGCATCGGACACCGGGGAGCTGTTTTTT
clone_size: few
v_call: TRBV5-1
cdr3_length: 19
j_call: TRBJ2-2
d_call: TRBD1

cdr3_aa: CASSLAVGPNTGELFF
cdr3_nt: TGTGCCAGCAGCTTAGCAGTCGGGCCGAACACCGGGGAGCTGTTTTTT
clone_size: few
v_call: TRBV7-2
cdr3_length: 16
j_call: TRBJ2-2
d_call: .

cdr3_aa: CASSLVGTTSYEQYF
cdr3_nt: TGTGCCAGCAGCTTAGTCGGCACTACCTCCTACGAGCAGTACTTC
clone_size: .
v_call: TRBV7-2
cdr3_length: 15
j_call: TRBJ2-7
d_call: .

cdr3_aa: CAISLGQRTDTQYF
cdr3_nt: TGTGCCATCAGTTTGGGACAGCGCACAGATACGCAGTATTTT
clone_size: few
v_call: TRBV10-3
cdr3_length: 14
j_call: TRBJ2-3
d_call: TRBD1

cdr3_aa: CASNPGNTIYF
cdr3_nt: TGTGCCAGCAACCCCGGAAACACCATATATTTT
clone_size: .
v_call: TRBV2
cdr3_length: 11
j_call: TRBJ1-3
d_call: .

cdr3_aa: CASSFSSRSGNYNEQFF
cdr3_nt: TGTGCCAGCAGCTTTAGTTCTAGAAGCGGGAACTACAATGAGCAGTTCTTC
clone_size: .
v_call: TRBV7-9
cdr3_length: 17
j_call: TRBJ2-1
d_call: TRBD2

cdr3_aa: CASSLGTDHTGELFF
cdr3_nt: TGTGCCAGCTCACTCGGGACAGACCACACCGGGGAGCTGTTTTTT
clone_size: few
v_call: TRBV18
cdr3_length: 15
j_call: TRBJ2-2
d_call: TRBD1

cdr3_aa: CSVDRLAGGNEQFF
cdr3_nt: TGCAGCGTTGACAGACTAGCGGGAGGGAATGAGCAGTTCTTC
clone_size: .
v_call: TRBV29-1
cdr3_length: 14
j_call: TRBJ2-1
d_call: TRBD2

cdr3_aa: CASSPDRGTDTQYF
cdr3_nt: TGTGCCAGCTCGCCCGACAGAGGCACAGATACGCAGTATTTT
clone_size: .
v_call: TRBV18
cdr3_length: 14
j_call: TRBJ2-3
d_call: .

cdr3_aa: CASSQGLGAGDFMYEQYF
cdr3_nt: TGCGCCAGCAGCCAAGGATTAGGGGCAGGGGACTTCATGTACGAGCAGTACTTC
clone_size: .
v_call: TRBV4-1
cdr3_length: 18
j_call: TRBJ2-7
d_call: .

cdr3_aa: CASRTGLDNEQFF
cdr3_nt: TGTGCCAGCAGAACAGGACTAGACAATGAGCAGTTCTTC
clone_size: .
v_call: TRBV6-5
cdr3_length: 13
j_call: TRBJ2-1
d_call: TRBD2

cdr3_aa: CASSSYTGGRGWYF
cdr3_nt: TGTGCCAGCAGCTCCTACACAGGGGGCCGGGGGTGGTATTTT
clone_size: few
v_call: TRBV7-2
cdr3_length: 14
j_call: TRBJ2-3
d_call: TRBD1

cdr3_aa: CASSLDGGTAYNEQFF
cdr3_nt: TGTGCCAGCAGCTTAGATGGCGGGACAGCTTACAATGAGCAGTTCTTC
clone_size: few
v_call: TRBV11-3
cdr3_length: 16
j_call: TRBJ2-1
d_call: .

cdr3_aa: CASSGDGQDTQYF
cdr3_nt: TGTGCCAGCAGCGGGGACGGTCAAGATACGCAGTATTTT
clone_size: few
v_call: TRBV13
cdr3_length: 13
j_call: TRBJ2-3
d_call: .

cdr3_aa: CASSSRRLAGGRETQYF
cdr3_nt: TGTGCCAGCAGTTCTCGTAGACTAGCGGGAGGGCGAGAGACCCAGTACTTC
clone_size: .
v_call: TRBV28
cdr3_length: 17
j_call: TRBJ2-5
d_call: TRBD2

cdr3_aa: CASSPPTGSYSGANVLTF
cdr3_nt: TGTGCCAGCAGTCCGCCCACAGGGAGCTACTCTGGGGCCAACGTCCTGACTTTC
clone_size: .
v_call: TRBV28
cdr3_length: 18
j_call: TRBJ2-6
d_call: .

cdr3_aa: CASVAGFTSYNEQFF
cdr3_nt: TGTGCCAGCGTCGCAGGGTTCACCTCCTACAATGAGCAGTTCTTC
clone_size: .
v_call: TRBV28
cdr3_length: 15
j_call: TRBJ2-1
d_call: .

cdr3_aa: CASSQGVRNYGYTF
cdr3_nt: TGTGCCAGCTCCCAGGGGGTCCGGAACTATGGCTACACCTTC
clone_size: .
v_call: TRBV18
cdr3_length: 14
j_call: TRBJ1-2
d_call: TRBD1

cdr3_aa: CASSLAALGNTDTQYF
cdr3_nt: TGCGCCAGCAGCTTGGCCGCCCTAGGGAACACAGATACGCAGTATTTT
clone_size: .
v_call: TRBV5-1
cdr3_length: 16
j_call: TRBJ2-3
d_call: .

cdr3_aa: CASSLETGVEQYF
cdr3_nt: TGTGCCAGCAGCTTAGAAACAGGGGTCGAGCAGTACTTC
clone_size: .
v_call: TRBV7-9
cdr3_length: 13
j_call: TRBJ2-7
d_call: TRBD1

cdr3_aa: CSVAGTQETQYF
cdr3_nt: TGCAGCGTGGCCGGGACACAAGAGACCCAGTACTTC
clone_size: .
v_call: TRBV29-1
cdr3_length: 12
j_call: TRBJ2-5
d_call: .

cdr3_aa: CATRAGLAHTDTQYF
cdr3_nt: TGTGCCACAAGAGCTGGGCTAGCGCACACAGATACGCAGTATTTT
clone_size: .
v_call: TRBV19
cdr3_length: 15
j_call: TRBJ2-3
d_call: .

cdr3_aa: CASSLEQGRHNEQFF
cdr3_nt: TGTGCCAGCAGCTTAGAACAGGGAAGGCACAATGAGCAGTTCTTC
clone_size: .
v_call: TRBV7-6
cdr3_length: 15
j_call: TRBJ2-1
d_call: .

cdr3_aa: CAISSTKTGIVGNEQFF
cdr3_nt: TGTGCCATCAGCTCGACCAAGACAGGGATTGTGGGCAATGAGCAGTTCTTC
clone_size: .
v_call: TRBV10-3
cdr3_length: 17
j_call: TRBJ2-1
d_call: TRBD1

cdr3_aa: CASSEDLSNQPQHF
cdr3_nt: TGTGCCAGCAGTGAAGATCTTAGCAATCAGCCCCAGCATTTT
clone_size: few
v_call: TRBV2
cdr3_length: 14
j_call: TRBJ1-5
d_call: .

cdr3_aa: CASSAGQGSRETQYF
cdr3_nt: TGTGCCAGTTCCGCCGGACAGGGGTCCCGAGAGACCCAGTACTTC
clone_size: few
v_call: TRBV19
cdr3_length: 15
j_call: TRBJ2-5
d_call: TRBD1

cdr3_aa: CASSLASGYSYNEQFF
cdr3_nt: TGCGCCAGCAGCTTGGCTAGCGGGTACTCCTACAATGAGCAGTTCTTC
clone_size: few
v_call: TRBV5-1
cdr3_length: 16
j_call: TRBJ2-1
d_call: TRBD2

cdr3_aa: CASSFTRGRPHTDTQYF
cdr3_nt: TGTGCCAGCAGCTTCACGAGAGGACGTCCACACACAGATACGCAGTATTTT
clone_size: few
v_call: TRBV5-6
cdr3_length: 17
j_call: TRBJ2-3
d_call: .

cdr3_aa: CAISESWGTTNEKLFF
cdr3_nt: TGTGCCATCAGTGAGTCGTGGGGCACAACTAATGAAAAACTGTTTTTT
clone_size: .
v_call: TRBV10-3
cdr3_length: 16
j_call: TRBJ1-4
d_call: .

cdr3_aa: CASSSPGSNYGYTF
cdr3_nt: TGCGCCAGCAGCTCCCCTGGGAGTAACTATGGCTACACCTTC
clone_size: .
v_call: TRBV5-1
cdr3_length: 14
j_call: TRBJ1-2
d_call: .

cdr3_aa: CASSLDLLHEKLFF
cdr3_nt: TGTGCCAGCAGCTTAGATCTCCTCCATGAAAAACTGTTTTTT
clone_size: many
v_call: TRBV7-9
cdr3_length: 14
j_call: TRBJ1-4
d_call: .

cdr3_aa: CASSLTSGSPGYEQYF
cdr3_nt: TGTGCCAGCAGCTTAACTAGCGGGAGTCCGGGGTACGAGCAGTACTTC
clone_size: .
v_call: TRBV7-2
cdr3_length: 16
j_call: TRBJ2-7
d_call: TRBD2

cdr3_aa: CASSLDRGNTDTQYF
cdr3_nt: TGTGCCAGCAGCCTCGACAGGGGAAACACAGATACGCAGTATTTT
clone_size: few
v_call: TRBV4-2
cdr3_length: 15
j_call: TRBJ2-3
d_call: TRBD1

cdr3_aa: CASSFLAGGNEQFF
cdr3_nt: TGTGCCAGCAGTTTCCTAGCGGGAGGGAATGAGCAGTTCTTC
clone_size: few
v_call: TRBV13
cdr3_length: 14
j_call: TRBJ2-1
d_call: TRBD2

cdr3_aa: CASTQRRGAQPQHF
cdr3_nt: TGCGCCAGCACCCAAAGGCGGGGGGCTCAGCCCCAGCATTTT
clone_size: .
v_call: TRBV23-1
cdr3_length: 14
j_call: TRBJ1-5
d_call: .

cdr3_aa: CASSVYQGTYNEQFF
cdr3_nt: TGTGCCAGCAGCGTATATCAGGGAACCTACAATGAGCAGTTCTTC
clone_size: .
v_call: TRBV9
cdr3_length: 15
j_call: TRBJ2-1
d_call: .

cdr3_aa: CSARGDEKLFF
cdr3_nt: TGCAGTGCTAGAGGGGACGAAAAACTGTTTTTT
clone_size: .
v_call: TRBV20-1
cdr3_length: 11
j_call: TRBJ1-4
d_call: .

cdr3_aa: CASSLIGDRGDEQYF
cdr3_nt: TGTGCCAGCAGTTTAATAGGAGACAGGGGCGACGAGCAGTACTTC
clone_size: .
v_call: TRBV28
cdr3_length: 15
j_call: TRBJ2-7
d_call: TRBD1

cdr3_aa: CASSSQLAGVLFEQFF
cdr3_nt: TGCGCCAGCAGCTCCCAACTAGCGGGAGTCCTCTTCGAGCAGTTCTTC
clone_size: .
v_call: TRBV5-1
cdr3_length: 16
j_call: TRBJ2-1
d_call: TRBD2

cdr3_aa: CASRGGLASNEQFF
cdr3_nt: TGTGCCAGCAGGGGGGGACTAGCGAGCAATGAGCAGTTCTTC
clone_size: .
v_call: TRBV25-1
cdr3_length: 14
j_call: TRBJ2-1
d_call: TRBD2

cdr3_aa: CASRSRDPMGPGELFF
cdr3_nt: TGTGCCAGCAGATCCCGGGACCCCATGGGCCCCGGGGAGCTGTTTTTT
clone_size: few
v_call: TRBV7-9
cdr3_length: 16
j_call: TRBJ2-2
d_call: .

cdr3_aa: CASSSRETQYF
cdr3_nt: TGTGCCAGCAGCTCCAGAGAGACCCAGTACTTC
clone_size: .
v_call: TRBV7-9
cdr3_length: 11
j_call: TRBJ2-5
d_call: .

cdr3_aa: CSVVEQEETQYF
cdr3_nt: TGCAGCGTTGTGGAACAAGAAGAGACCCAGTACTTC
clone_size: .
v_call: TRBV29-1
cdr3_length: 12
j_call: TRBJ2-5
d_call: .